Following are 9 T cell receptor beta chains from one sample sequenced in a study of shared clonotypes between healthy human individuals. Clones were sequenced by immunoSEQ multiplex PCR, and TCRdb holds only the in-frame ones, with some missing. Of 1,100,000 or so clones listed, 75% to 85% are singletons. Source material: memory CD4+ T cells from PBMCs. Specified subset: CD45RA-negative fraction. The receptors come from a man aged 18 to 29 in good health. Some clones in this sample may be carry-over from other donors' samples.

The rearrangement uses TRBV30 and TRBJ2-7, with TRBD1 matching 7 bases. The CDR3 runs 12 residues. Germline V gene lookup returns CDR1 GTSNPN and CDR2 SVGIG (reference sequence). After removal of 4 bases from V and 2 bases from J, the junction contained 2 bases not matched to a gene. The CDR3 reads CAWNTGAYEQYF. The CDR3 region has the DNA TGTGCCTGGAATACAGGGGCCTACGAGCAGTACTTC. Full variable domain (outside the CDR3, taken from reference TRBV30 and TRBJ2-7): SQTIHQWPATLVQPVGSPLSLECTVEGTSNPNLYWYRQAAGRGLQLLFYSVGIGQISSEVPQNLSASRPQDRQFILSSKKLLLSDSGFYLCAWNTGAYEQYFGPGTRLTVT.

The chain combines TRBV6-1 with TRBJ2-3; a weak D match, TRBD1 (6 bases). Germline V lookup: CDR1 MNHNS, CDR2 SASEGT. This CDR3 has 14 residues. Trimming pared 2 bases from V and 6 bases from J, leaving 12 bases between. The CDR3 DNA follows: TGTGCCAGCAGTGAACAGGGGAAAATGGATACGCAGTATTTT. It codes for CASSEQGKMDTQYF.

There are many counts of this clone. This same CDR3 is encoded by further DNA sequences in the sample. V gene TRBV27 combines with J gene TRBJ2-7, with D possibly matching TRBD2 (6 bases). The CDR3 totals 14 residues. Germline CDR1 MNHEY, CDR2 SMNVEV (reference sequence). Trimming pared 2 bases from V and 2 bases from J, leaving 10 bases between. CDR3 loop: CASSLRRGPYEQYF. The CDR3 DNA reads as TGTGCCAGCAGTTTAAGGCGGGGACCCTACGAGCAGTACTTC.

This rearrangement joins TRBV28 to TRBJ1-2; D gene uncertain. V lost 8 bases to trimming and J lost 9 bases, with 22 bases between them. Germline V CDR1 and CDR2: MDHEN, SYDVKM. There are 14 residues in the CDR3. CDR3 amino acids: CASGNAETSMSYTF. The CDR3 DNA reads TGTGCCAGCGGTAACGCAGAAACCTCTATGAGCTACACCTTC.

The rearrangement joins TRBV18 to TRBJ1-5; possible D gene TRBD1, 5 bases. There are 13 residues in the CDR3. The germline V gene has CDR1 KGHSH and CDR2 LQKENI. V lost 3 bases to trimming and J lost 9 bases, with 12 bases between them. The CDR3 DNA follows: TGTGCCAGCTCACCGGGAAGTGACAGGCCCCAGCATTTT. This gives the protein CASSPGSDRPQHF.

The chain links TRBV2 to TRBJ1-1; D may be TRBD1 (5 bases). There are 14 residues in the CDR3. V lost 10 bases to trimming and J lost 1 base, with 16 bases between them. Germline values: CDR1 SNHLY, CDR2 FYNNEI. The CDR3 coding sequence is TGTGCCACCATCGGGGGGACTACGAACACTGAAGCTTTCTTT. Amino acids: CATIGGTTNTEAFF.

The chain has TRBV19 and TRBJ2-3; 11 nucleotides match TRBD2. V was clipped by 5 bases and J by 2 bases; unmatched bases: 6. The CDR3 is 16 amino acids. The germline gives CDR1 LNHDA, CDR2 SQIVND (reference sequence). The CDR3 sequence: CASSSRLAGSTDTQYF. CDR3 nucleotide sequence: TGTGCCAGTAGTTCAAGACTAGCGGGATCCACAGATACGCAGTATTTT.

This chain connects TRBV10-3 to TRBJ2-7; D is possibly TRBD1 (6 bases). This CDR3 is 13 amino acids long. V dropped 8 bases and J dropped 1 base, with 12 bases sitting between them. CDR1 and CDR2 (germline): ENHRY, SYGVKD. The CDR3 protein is CAIRRQGSYEQYF. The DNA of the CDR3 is TGTGCCATCCGTCGGCAGGGGTCCTACGAGCAGTACTTC.

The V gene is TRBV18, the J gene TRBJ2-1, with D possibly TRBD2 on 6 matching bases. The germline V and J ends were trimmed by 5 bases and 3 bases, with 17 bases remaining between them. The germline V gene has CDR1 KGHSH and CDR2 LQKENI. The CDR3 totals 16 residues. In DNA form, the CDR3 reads TGTGCCAGCTCATTAAACGCGGGAACCAACTACAATGAGCAGTTCTTC. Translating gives CASSLNAGTNYNEQFF.